These 5 T cell receptor beta chains originate from one sample sequenced in a study of T cells in Graves' hyperthyroidism and ophthalmopathy (dated by TCRdb to between 2018 and 2021). Library generation was performed with multiplex PCR. The instrument was an Illumina HiSeq 2000. The TCR beta CDR3 regions were amplified from the RNA transcripts. For the first round of RT-PCR on the TCR CDR3, the HTBI primer set was used together with the Qiagen OneStep RT-PCR kit. Using fastp trimming at Q25 and MiXCR clonotype assembly, TCRdb reanalyzed the public sequencing data and kept in-frame beta chains. Here each entry gathers all rows of one CDR3 protein and keeps the most common genes and DNA. This sample lists about 640,000 distinct CDR3 sequences; around 20% were detected once. Together, the top ten hold roughly 30% of the sample. The sequencing sample was made of blood. The receptors here all came from a man aged 25-40 years with Graves' ophthalmopathy.

This clonotype occurred a few times. The V and J genes are TRBV20-1 and TRBJ1-5; 7 nucleotides line up with TRBD1. Germline V lookup: CDR1 DFQATT, CDR2 SNEGSKA (reference sequence). The CDR3 has 14 amino acids. The ends lost 5 bases at V and 2 bases at J; junction bases unmatched: 6. In DNA form, the CDR3 reads TGCAGTGCTCGACAGGGCGGCGGCAATCAGCCCCAGCATTTT. Its translation: CSARQGGGNQPQHF.

This clonotype was picked up a small number of times. The genes are TRBV6-1 and TRBJ1-1, with 7 bases identical to TRBD1. V was pared by 5 bases and J by 10 bases, with 13 bases of the junction left unmatched. Germline V CDR1 and CDR2: MNHNS, SASEGT. The CDR3 is 14 residues long. CDR3 nucleotides: TGTGCCAGCAGTACCGGGACAGTCAATATGGGAGCTTTCTTT. Its translation: CASSTGTVNMGAFF.

This clonotype occurred a few times. The chain links TRBV28 to TRBJ2-7, with D unresolved. V lost 4 bases and J 12 bases, leaving 19 bases between the germline ends. Per germline, CDR1 MDHEN and CDR2 SYDVKM. The CDR3 length is 13 residues. This CDR3 is CASSSRAASRAYF. CDR3 sequence (DNA): TGTGCCAGCAGTTCCCGGGCCGCGTCGAGAGCGTACTTC.

This clonotype was seen at least ten times. The chain employs TRBV5-1 and TRBJ2-3, with 8 bases lining up with TRBD1. There are 15 residues in the CDR3. The germline V gene encodes CDR1 SGHRS and CDR2 YFSETQ. V lost 3 bases to trimming and J lost 4 bases; unmatched junction nucleotides: 7. The CDR3 nucleotides read TGCGCCAGCAGCTGGACAGGGAGAGGGGCAGATACGCAGTATTTT. Translation: CASSWTGRGADTQYF.

As DNA, the CDR3 is TGTGCCAGCAGCCAGAAGACACAGCAGGATGGCTACACCTTC. It specifies CASSQKTQQDGYTF. This chain uses TRBV4-2 with TRBJ1-2; D call uncertain. The CDR3 is made up of 14 amino acids. Germline V gene lookup returns CDR1 LGHNA and CDR2 YNFKEQ. Trimming removed 3 bases from V and 6 bases from J, with 14 bases in between.